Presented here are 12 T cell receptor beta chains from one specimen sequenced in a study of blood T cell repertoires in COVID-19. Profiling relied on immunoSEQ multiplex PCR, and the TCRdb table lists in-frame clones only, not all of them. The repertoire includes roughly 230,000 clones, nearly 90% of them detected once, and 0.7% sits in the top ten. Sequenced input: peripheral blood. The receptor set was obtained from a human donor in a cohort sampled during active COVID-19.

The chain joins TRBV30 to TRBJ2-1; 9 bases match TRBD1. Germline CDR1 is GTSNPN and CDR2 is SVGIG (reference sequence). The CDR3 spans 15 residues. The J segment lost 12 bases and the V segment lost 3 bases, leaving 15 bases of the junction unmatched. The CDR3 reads CAWSGIRDREVWQFF. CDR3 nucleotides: TGTGCCTGGAGCGGCATCCGGGACAGGGAGGTCTGGCAGTTCTTC.

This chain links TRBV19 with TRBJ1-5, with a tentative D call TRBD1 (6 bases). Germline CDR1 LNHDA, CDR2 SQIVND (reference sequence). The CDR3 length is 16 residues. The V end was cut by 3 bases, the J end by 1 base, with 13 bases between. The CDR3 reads CASSIKDSLSNQPQHF. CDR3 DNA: TGTGCCAGTAGTATCAAGGACAGCCTAAGCAATCAGCCCCAGCATTTT.

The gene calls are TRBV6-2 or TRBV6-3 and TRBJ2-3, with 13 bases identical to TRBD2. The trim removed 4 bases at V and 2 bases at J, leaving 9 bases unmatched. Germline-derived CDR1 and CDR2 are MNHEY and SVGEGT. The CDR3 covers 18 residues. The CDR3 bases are TGTGCCAGCAGTTTTAAGACTAGCGGGAGGACTCTCACAGATACGCAGTATTTT. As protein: CASSFKTSGRTLTDTQYF.

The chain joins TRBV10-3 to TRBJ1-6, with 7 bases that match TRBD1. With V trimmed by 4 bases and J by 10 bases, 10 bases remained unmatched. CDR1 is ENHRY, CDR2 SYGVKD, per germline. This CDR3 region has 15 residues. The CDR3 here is CAISGHQGVESPLHF. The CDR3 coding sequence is TGTGCCATCAGTGGCCACCAGGGGGTCGAATCACCCCTCCACTTT.

The DNA of the CDR3 is TGTGCCAGCAGTCGGATCCGACAGGGTTTGGAAAAACTGTTTTTT. Residues: CASSRIRQGLEKLFF. The J gene is TRBJ1-4, the V gene TRBV6-2 or TRBV6-3; the match to TRBD1 covers 7 bases. V trimming: 5 bases; J trimming: 8 bases; junction bases outside the gene matches: 11. The CDR3 has 15 amino acids. Germline-derived CDR1 and CDR2 are MNHEY and SVGEGT.

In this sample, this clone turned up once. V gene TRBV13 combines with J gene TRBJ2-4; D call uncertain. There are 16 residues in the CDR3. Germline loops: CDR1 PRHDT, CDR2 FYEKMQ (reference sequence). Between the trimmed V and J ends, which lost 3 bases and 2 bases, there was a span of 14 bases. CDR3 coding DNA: TGTGCCAGCAGCTTTTTTGGGCAGCAGCCCAAAAACATTCAGTACTTC. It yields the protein CASSFFGQQPKNIQYF.

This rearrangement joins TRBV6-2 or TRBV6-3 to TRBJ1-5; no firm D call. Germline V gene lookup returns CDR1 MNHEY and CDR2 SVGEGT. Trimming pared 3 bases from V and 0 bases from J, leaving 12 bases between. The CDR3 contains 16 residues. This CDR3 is CASSYFGEYSNQPQHF. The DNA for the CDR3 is TGTGCCAGCAGTTATTTCGGAGAGTATAGCAATCAGCCCCAGCATTTT.

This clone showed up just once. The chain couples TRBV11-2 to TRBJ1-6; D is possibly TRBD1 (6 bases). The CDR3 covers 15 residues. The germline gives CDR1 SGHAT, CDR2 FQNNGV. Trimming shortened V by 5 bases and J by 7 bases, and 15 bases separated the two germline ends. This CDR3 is CASSAQGFGNSPLHF. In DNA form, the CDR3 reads TGTGCCAGCAGCGCACAGGGATTCGGGAATTCACCCCTCCACTTT.

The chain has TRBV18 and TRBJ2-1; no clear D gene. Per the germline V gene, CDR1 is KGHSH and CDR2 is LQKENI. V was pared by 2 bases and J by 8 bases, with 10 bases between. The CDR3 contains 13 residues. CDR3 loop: CASSPWIGDEQFF. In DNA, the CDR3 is TGTGCCAGCTCACCATGGATTGGAGATGAGCAGTTCTTC.

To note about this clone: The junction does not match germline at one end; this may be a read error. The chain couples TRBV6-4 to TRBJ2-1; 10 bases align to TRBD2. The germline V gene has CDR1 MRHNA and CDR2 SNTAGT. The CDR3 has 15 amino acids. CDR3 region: CASTDEAGGSNEQFF. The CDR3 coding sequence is TGTGCCAGCACTGACGAAGCGGGAGGGTCCAATGAGCAGTTCTTC.

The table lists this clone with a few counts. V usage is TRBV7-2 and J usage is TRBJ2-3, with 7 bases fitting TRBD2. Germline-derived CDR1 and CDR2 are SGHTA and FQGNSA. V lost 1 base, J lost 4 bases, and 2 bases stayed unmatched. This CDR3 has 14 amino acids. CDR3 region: CASSLGGSADTQYF. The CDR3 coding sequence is TGTGCCAGCAGCTTAGGCGGGAGCGCAGATACGCAGTATTTT.

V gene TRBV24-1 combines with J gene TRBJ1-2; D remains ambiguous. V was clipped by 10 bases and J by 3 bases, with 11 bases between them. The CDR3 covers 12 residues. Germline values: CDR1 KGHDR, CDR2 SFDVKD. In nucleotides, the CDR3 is TGTGCCACTCAAGGGAGGGACTATGGCTACACCTTC. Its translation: CATQGRDYGYTF.